This passage covers 10 T cell receptor beta chains from one sample sequenced in a study of OX40 agonist ivuxolimab in advanced cancers. The repertoire was sequenced with immunoSEQ multiplex PCR; TCRdb's copy has only in-frame clones and lacks some. Of around 76,000 clones listed, about 88% are singletons. This material consisted of CD4+ or CD8+ T cells sorted from blood, taken in a trial of the OX40 agonist ivuxolimab. Receptors originate from an adult with an advanced solid tumor such as melanoma, head and neck, liver or kidney cancer.

The chain carries TRBV5-1 and TRBJ1-2; TRBD1 agrees at 9 bases. Per the germline V gene, CDR1 is SGHRS and CDR2 is YFSETQ. Germline trimming cut 4 bases from V and 4 bases from J; bases unmatched to any gene: 11. This CDR3 has 16 amino acids. The CDR3 spells CASSIIGQGISYGYTF. The CDR3 coding sequence is TGCGCCAGCAGCATCATTGGACAGGGGATCTCCTATGGCTACACCTTC.

The rearrangement links TRBV5-1 to TRBJ2-7; TRBD2 is a possible D gene (5 bases). V lost 4 bases to trimming and J lost 4 bases, with 18 bases between them. CDR1 SGHRS and CDR2 YFSETQ come from the germline V gene. The CDR3 has 15 amino acids. The CDR3, as DNA: TGCGCCAGCAGCCGAGCGACCGAATCGGGGTACGAGCAGTACTTC. Translated: CASSRATESGYEQYF. The whole variable domain, filled in from reference TRBV5-1 and TRBJ2-7, reads KAGVTQTPRYLIKTRGQQVTLSCSPISGHRSVSWYQQTPGQGLQFLFEYFSETQRNKGNFPGRFSGRQFSNSRSEMNVSTLELGDSALYLCASSRATESGYEQYFGPGTRLTVT.

The V gene is TRBV6-5, the J gene TRBJ2-3; 9 nucleotides match TRBD1. V lost 5 bases and J lost 0; bases outside the gene matches: 3. The CDR3 consists of 15 residues. Germline V lookup: CDR1 MNHEY, CDR2 SVGAGI. CDR3 loop: CASSPDRGSTDTQYF. The CDR3 region has the DNA TGTGCCAGCAGTCCGGACAGGGGTAGCACAGATACGCAGTATTTT.

The CDR3 coding sequence is TGTGCCACCAGCAGAGACCTCCTGACAGGGGAAGGAATGCAGCCCCAGCATTTT. It translates to CATSRDLLTGEGMQPQHF. The genes are TRBV15 and TRBJ1-5; 8 bases fit TRBD1. CDR3 length equals 18 residues. Germline CDR1 reads LNHNV; CDR2 reads YYDKDF (reference sequence). V lost 0 bases, J lost 7 bases, and 14 bases stayed unmatched. The whole variable domain, remainder taken from reference TRBV15 and TRBJ1-5, is DAMVIQNPRYQVTQFGKPVTLSCSQTLNHNVMYWYQQKSSQAPKLLFHYYDKDFNNEADTPDNFQSRRPNTSFCFLDIRSPGLGDTAMYLCATSRDLLTGEGMQPQHFGDGTRLSIL.

The chain joins TRBV27 to TRBJ2-7; D might be TRBD1 (6 bases). V dropped 5 bases and J dropped 2 bases, with 16 bases sitting between them. The germline V gene has CDR1 MNHEY and CDR2 SMNVEV (reference sequence). CDR3 size: 15 residues. In nucleotides, the CDR3 is TGTGCCAGCAGTACCCAACGACAGGCGCCCTACGAGCAGTACTTC. Translation: CASSTQRQAPYEQYF.

The chain is built from TRBV27 and TRBJ1-5; D remains unclear. Germline-derived CDR1 and CDR2 are MNHEY and SMNVEV (reference sequence). CDR3 size: 14 residues. Trimming took off 5 bases at V and 4 bases at J, with 12 bases between the two ends. The CDR3: CASSRAGRNQPQHF. For the CDR3, the DNA is TGTGCCAGCAGTCGGGCAGGCCGAAATCAGCCCCAGCATTTT.

The genes are TRBV7-9 and TRBJ2-5, with D possibly called TRBD1 or TRBD2 (5 bases each). Trimming removed 8 bases from V and 1 base from J, with 8 bases in between. The CDR3 totals 12 residues. Looked up from germline, CDR1 is SEHNR and CDR2 is FQNEAQ (reference sequence). This CDR3 reads CASAGAQETQYF. The CDR3 nucleotides read TGTGCCAGCGCCGGGGCCCAAGAGACCCAGTACTTC.

This clone occurred a few times. The chain combines TRBV6-8 with TRBJ2-7; 10 nucleotides agree with TRBD2. Germline CDR1 MNHGY, CDR2 SAAAGT. The J segment lost 2 bases and the V segment lost 3 bases, leaving 10 bases of the junction unmatched. The CDR3 consists of 17 residues. The CDR3 DNA is TGTGCCAGCAGTTATCTATGGCTAGCGGGAGTAGCCTACGAGCAGTACTTC. Its translation: CASSYLWLAGVAYEQYF.

J is TRBJ2-5 and V is TRBV10-3, with D possibly matching TRBD2 (6 bases). The CDR3 runs to 11 residues. Trimming pared 11 bases from V and 2 bases from J, leaving 9 bases between. Germline lookup yields CDR1 ENHRY and CDR2 SYGVKD. CDR3 region: CAGGTQETQYF. The CDR3 region has the DNA TGTGCCGGGGGGACGCAAGAGACCCAGTACTTC.

The CDR3 DNA reads as TGCGCCAGCCGCCGGGACAGGGTCAATGAAAAACTGTTTTTT. It yields the protein CASRRDRVNEKLFF. This chain uses TRBV5-1 with TRBJ1-4, with 9 bases matching TRBD1. CDR1 and CDR2 (germline): SGHRS, YFSETQ. The CDR3 is 14 residues long. The ends lost 7 bases at V and 5 bases at J; junction bases unmatched: 6.